This TCR beta chain was profiled in a study of chemoradiotherapy in HPV16-positive cancers. Study conclusions and caveats: Candidate HPV-specific clones and E7-related TCR motifs grew in tumor during treatment.

The table lists this clone with a count of one. Its specificity is unknown. The assay was immunoSEQ multiplex PCR, and TCRdb's table has in-frame clones only and misses some. Among a few thousand clones listed, about 74% were seen once. Trimming cost V 2 bases and J 1 base, with 9 bases left between them. CDR3 size: 15 residues. The germline V gene encodes CDR1 MNHNY and CDR2 SVGAGI (reference sequence). Repeated repertoire sampling spanned the course of chemoradiotherapy. The chain carries TRBV6-6 and TRBJ2-1, with D unclear. Sequencing was performed on tumor tissue, taken from a patient who underwent chemoradiotherapy. This receptor was obtained from a human donor with HPV-associated anogenital cancer. The CDR3 here is CASSYEASSYNEQFF. CDR3 coding DNA: TGTGCCAGCAGTTACGAGGCTAGTTCCTACAATGAGCAGTTCTTC.